This T cell receptor beta chain is from a study of T cell changes during pregnancy in multiple sclerosis. This clone has a single count. Trimming removed 0 bases at V and 2 bases at J, with 9 bases between. CDR3 length equals 15 residues. CDR1 MGHRA and CDR2 YSYEKL come from the germline V gene. Sequenced by immunoSEQ multiplex PCR; TCRdb stores in-frame clones only, minus some. Here the sample spans roughly 75,000 clones, about nine tenths being singletons. The TCR comes from a female donor with multiple sclerosis, enrolled in a pregnancy study. The chain joins TRBV4-1 to TRBJ2-3; D ambiguous. The sequences come from peripheral blood, collected before pregnancy. CDR3 protein: CASSQDPWATDTQYF. As DNA, the CDR3 is TGCGCCAGCAGCCAAGATCCCTGGGCCACAGATACGCAGTATTTT.